What follows describes a single T cell receptor beta chain. Sequence at one end of the junction differs from germline and may be a read error. The library came from three nested PCR rounds adapted from ARM-PCR protocols. TCRdb itself ran the multiplex PCR reads through MiXCR, one entry per CDR3 protein. The repertoire consists of approximately 110,000 distinct CDR3 sequences, with about 63% occurring once and the leading ten covering around a fifth. No cell sorting was done before RNA was extracted from the tissue. Distant lung tissue was collected more than 3 cm away from the tumor edge. Newly diagnosed lung cancer patients had thoracic surgery in China, August–late 2014, without prior chemotherapy. Germline V gene lookup returns CDR1 LGHNT and CDR2 FRNRAP. The CDR3 contains 15 residues. The sample belongs to a study of tumor and adjacent non-tumor tissue in lung cancer.

This clonotype originated in a man aged 55 to 69 with non-small cell lung cancer. The chain combines TRBV12-5 with TRBJ2-1; TRBD2 agrees at 10 bases. Sequenced sample: distant non-tumor lung tissue. CDR3 bases: TGTGTTAGTGGTTTACGTAGCGGGGGGAGGCATGAGCAGTCCTTC. Translating gives CVSGLRSGGRHEQSF.